The T cell receptor beta chain described here comes from a study of cytomegalovirus exposure and HLA in healthy donors (dated by TCRdb to 2017 to 2019). Some background on the complete study: According to a later analysis, the 100 to 150 validation repertoires were produced on the same platform as the 700 or so repertoires of the first cohort. High-throughput TCR immunosequencing, statistical association of individual TCRs with disease status, and machine learning were combined to predict cytomegalovirus infection status. In addition to the first cohort of 666 subjects, a separate validation cohort of approximately 110 different subjects was used. The study aimed to test whether cataloging public T cell receptors could reveal signatures of past pathogen exposure. Overall study outcomes, separate from this receptor: A total of some 180 TCR beta chains were listed by the study as associated with cytomegalovirus. In a later analysis, TCRs clustered in the first cohort were found to also tend to co-occur in the approximately 120 validation repertoires, with about 94% of cluster scores above 0. All 120 or so repertoires were used to score co-occurrence in the validation cohort in a later analysis, because that analysis had no HLA typing for the cohort. Three of the identified cytomegalovirus-associated TCR beta chains were confirmed in vitro to be specific for cytomegalovirus antigens. In both the original and validation cohorts, the classifier was reported to diagnose cytomegalovirus status with high specificity and sensitivity. Most TCR sequences were seen in very few donors, while some public TCRs were found in many individuals. The authors suggested that the approach could potentially be generalized to other disease states and immunological phenotypes.

The method behind the library was the immunoSEQ multiplex PCR assay. Per the authors' processing: A statistical classification framework was built for diagnosing cytomegalovirus status from the catalog of TCR beta chain sequences. In TCRdb, the immuneACCESS table is reduced to in-frame sequences with V and J assigned. These tables do not hold every clone; where another copy was compared, an unresolved V gene accounts for under half, and the others remain unexplained. That table furnishes V, J and clone size, whereas the DNA furnished D and trimming. This sample is represented by under 110,000 clones; 88% of them were singletons. The top ten constitute less than 2% of the sample. The CDR3 holds 19 amino acids from the cysteine to the phenylalanine. Of all the DNA, just the CDR3 is kept, 57 bases in frame from base 1. For CDR1 and CDR2, the germline V gene lists KGHSH and LQKENI. V loses 6 bases at its end and J loses 0 bases; junction bases beyond the gene matches: 12.

As for this clone: Its antigen is unknown. No quality values exist for individual bases; no much larger clone is one base distant.

The donors were included in the validation cohort of around 120 subjects, a group kept apart from the approximately 650-subject first cohort. This receptor was obtained from a woman under 30 in good health and CMV-seropositive. This chain is built from TRBV18 and TRBJ1-3, and 12 bases in between align with TRBD1. Source material: PBMCs. The CDR3 loop reads CASSQAGQGALISGNTIYF. The DNA is as follows: TGTGCCAGCTCGCAGGCGGGACAGGGGGCTCTAATCTCTGGAAACACCATATATTTT.